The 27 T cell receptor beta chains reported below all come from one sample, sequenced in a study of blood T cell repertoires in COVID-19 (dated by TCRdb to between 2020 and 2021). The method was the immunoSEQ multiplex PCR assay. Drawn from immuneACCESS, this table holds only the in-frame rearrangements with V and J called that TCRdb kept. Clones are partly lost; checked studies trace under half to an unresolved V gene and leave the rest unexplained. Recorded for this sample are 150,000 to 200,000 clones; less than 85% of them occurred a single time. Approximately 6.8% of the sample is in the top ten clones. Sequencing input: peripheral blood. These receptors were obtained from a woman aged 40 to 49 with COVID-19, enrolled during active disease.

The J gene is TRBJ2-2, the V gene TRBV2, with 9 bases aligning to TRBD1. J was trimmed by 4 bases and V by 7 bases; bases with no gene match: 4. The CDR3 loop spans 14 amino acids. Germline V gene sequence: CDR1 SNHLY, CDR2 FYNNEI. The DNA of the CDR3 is TGTGCCAGCACCGTGGGACAGGGCACCGGGGAGCTGTTTTTT. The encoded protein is CASTVGQGTGELFF.

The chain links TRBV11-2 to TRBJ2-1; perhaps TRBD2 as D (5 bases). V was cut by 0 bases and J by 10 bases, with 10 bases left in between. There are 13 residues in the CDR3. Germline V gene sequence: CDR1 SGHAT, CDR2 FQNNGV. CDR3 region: CASSLDRGLEQFF. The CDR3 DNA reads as TGTGCCAGCAGCTTAGATCGGGGTCTGGAGCAGTTCTTC.

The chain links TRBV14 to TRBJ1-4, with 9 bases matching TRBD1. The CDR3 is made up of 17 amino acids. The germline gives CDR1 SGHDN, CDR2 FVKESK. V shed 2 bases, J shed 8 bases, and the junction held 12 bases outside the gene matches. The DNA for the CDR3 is TGTGCCAGCAGCCAACCGGGACAGGGCCTCAGGGCGGAAAAACTGTTTTTT. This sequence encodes CASSQPGQGLRAEKLFF.

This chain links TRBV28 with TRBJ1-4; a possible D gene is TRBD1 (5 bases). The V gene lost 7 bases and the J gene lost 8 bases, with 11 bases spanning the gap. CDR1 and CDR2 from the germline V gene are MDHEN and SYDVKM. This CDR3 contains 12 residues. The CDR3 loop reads CASNGRGEKLFF. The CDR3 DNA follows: TGTGCCAGCAACGGGCGGGGCGAAAAACTGTTTTTT.

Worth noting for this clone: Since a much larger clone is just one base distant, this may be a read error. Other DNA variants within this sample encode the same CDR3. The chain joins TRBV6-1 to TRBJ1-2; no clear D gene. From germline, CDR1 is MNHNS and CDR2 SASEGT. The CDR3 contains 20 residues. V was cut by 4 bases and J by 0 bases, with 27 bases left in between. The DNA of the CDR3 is TGTGCCAGCAGTGTGAGGACTGTAGACTCCCCTGAGCAAGCTAACTATGGCTACACCTTC. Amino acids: CASSVRTVDSPEQANYGYTF.

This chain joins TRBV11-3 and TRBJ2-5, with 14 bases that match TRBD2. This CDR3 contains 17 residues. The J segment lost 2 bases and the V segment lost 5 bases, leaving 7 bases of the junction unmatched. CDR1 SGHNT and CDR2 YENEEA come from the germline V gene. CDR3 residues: CASSEGLAGAGQETQYF. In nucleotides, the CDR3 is TGTGCCAGCAGCGAGGGACTAGCGGGAGCTGGTCAAGAGACCCAGTACTTC.

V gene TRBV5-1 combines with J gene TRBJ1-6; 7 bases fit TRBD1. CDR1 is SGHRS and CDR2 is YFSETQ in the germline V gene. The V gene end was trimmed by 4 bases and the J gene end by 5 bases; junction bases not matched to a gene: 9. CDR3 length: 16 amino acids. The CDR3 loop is CASSNNAGTDNSPLHF. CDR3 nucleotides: TGCGCCAGCAGCAACAACGCCGGGACAGATAATTCACCCCTCCACTTT.

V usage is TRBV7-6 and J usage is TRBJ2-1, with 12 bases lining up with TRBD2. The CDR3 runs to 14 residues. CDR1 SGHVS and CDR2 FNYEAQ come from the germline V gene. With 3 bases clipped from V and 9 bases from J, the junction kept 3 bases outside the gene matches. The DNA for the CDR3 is TGTGCCAGCAGCTTGCTGACTAGCGGGGGTGAGCAGTTCTTC. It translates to CASSLLTSGGEQFF.

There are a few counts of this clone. Here the CDR3 DNA reads TGTGCCATCAGTCGGGGGGACACCCAACAGAACACTGAAGCTTTCTTT. Translating gives CAISRGDTQQNTEAFF. This chain connects TRBV10-3 to TRBJ1-1; D is perhaps TRBD1 (6 bases). Trimming removed 5 bases at V and 1 base at J, with 17 bases between. The CDR3 loop spans 16 amino acids. CDR1 is ENHRY, CDR2 SYGVKD, per germline.

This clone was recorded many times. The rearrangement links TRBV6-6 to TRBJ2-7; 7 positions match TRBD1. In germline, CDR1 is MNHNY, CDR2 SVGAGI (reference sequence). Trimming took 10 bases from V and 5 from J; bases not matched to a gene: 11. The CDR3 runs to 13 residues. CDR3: CAIGSQGIHEQYF. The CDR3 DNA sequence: TGTGCCATCGGCTCACAGGGGATACACGAGCAGTACTTC.

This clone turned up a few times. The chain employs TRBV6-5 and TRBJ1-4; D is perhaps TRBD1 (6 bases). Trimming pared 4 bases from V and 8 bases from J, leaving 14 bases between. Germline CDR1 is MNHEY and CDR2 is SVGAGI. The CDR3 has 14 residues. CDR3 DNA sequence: TGTGCCAGCAGTTCCCCAGGGGTCGGGGAAAAACTGTTTTTT. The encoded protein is CASSSPGVGEKLFF.

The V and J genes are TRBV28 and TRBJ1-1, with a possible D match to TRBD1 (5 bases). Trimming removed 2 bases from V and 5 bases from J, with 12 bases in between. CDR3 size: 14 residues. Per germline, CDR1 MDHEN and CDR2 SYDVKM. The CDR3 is CASSLRGLWTEAFF. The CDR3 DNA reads TGTGCCAGCAGTTTACGGGGGTTGTGGACTGAAGCTTTCTTT. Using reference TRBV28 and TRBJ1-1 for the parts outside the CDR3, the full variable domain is DVKVTQSSRYLVKRTGEKVFLECVQDMDHENMFWYRQDPGLGLRLIYFSYDVKMKEKGDIPEGYSVSREKKERFSLILESASTNQTSMYLCASSLRGLWTEAFFGQGTRLTVV.

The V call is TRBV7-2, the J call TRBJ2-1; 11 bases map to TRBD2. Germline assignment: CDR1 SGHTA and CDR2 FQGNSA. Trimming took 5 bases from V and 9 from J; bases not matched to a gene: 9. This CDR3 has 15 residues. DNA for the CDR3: TGTGCCAGCAGCATCCTTAGCGGGAGGGTAGGTGAGCAGTTCTTC. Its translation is CASSILSGRVGEQFF.

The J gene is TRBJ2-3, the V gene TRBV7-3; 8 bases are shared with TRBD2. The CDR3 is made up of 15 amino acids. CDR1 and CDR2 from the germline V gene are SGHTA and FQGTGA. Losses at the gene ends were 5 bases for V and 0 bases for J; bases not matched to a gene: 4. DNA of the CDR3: TGTGCCAGCAGCCAAACGGGGGGGAGCACAGATACGCAGTATTTT. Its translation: CASSQTGGSTDTQYF.

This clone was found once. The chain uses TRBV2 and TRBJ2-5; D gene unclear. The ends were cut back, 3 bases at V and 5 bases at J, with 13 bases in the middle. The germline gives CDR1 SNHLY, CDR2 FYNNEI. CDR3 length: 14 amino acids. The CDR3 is CASSDASLLETQYF. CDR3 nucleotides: TGTGCCAGCAGTGATGCGTCTCTACTGGAGACCCAGTACTTC.

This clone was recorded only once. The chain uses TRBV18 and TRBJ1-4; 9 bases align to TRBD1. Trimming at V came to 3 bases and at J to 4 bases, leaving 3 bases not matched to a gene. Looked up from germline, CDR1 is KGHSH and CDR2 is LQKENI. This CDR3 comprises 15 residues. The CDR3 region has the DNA TGTGCCAGCTCACCCGCGGACAGGGGTAATGAAAAACTGTTTTTT. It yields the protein CASSPADRGNEKLFF.

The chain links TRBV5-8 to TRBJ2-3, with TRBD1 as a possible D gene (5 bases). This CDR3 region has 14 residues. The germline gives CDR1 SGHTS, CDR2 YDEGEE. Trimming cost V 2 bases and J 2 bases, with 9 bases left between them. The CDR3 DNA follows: TGTGCCAGCAGCTTAAGGACACCCACAGATACGCAGTATTTT. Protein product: CASSLRTPTDTQYF.

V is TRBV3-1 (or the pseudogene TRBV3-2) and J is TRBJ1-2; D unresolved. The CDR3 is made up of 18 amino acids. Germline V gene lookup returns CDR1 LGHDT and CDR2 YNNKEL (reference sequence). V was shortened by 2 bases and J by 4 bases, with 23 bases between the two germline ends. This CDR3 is CASSQPNEGFAFGYGYTF. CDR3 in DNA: TGTGCCAGCAGCCAACCCAACGAGGGCTTTGCCTTCGGCTATGGCTACACCTTC.

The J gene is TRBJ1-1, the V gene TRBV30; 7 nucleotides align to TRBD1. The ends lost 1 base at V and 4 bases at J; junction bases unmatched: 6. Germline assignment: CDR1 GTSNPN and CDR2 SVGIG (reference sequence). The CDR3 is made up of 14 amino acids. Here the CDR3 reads CAWSEGDRSTEAFF. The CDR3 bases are TGTGCCTGGAGTGAAGGGGACAGATCCACTGAAGCTTTCTTT.

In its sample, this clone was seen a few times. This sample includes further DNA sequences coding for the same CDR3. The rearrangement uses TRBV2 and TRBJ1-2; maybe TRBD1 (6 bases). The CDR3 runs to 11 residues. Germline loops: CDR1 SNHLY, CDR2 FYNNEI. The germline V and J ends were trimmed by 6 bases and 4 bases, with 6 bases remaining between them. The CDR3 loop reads CASRDSYGYTF. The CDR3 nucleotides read TGTGCCAGCAGGGACAGCTATGGCTACACCTTC.

The DNA of the CDR3 is TGTGCCAGCAAGGCGACTCGGGGGGCTGGGGGCACCGGGGAGCTGTTTTTT. It codes for CASKATRGAGGTGELFF. The rearrangement uses TRBV27 and TRBJ2-2, with D possibly TRBD2 on 7 matching bases. The germline V gene encodes CDR1 MNHEY and CDR2 SMNVEV (reference sequence). V was shortened by 7 bases and J by 4 bases, with 22 bases between the two germline ends. The CDR3 loop spans 17 amino acids.

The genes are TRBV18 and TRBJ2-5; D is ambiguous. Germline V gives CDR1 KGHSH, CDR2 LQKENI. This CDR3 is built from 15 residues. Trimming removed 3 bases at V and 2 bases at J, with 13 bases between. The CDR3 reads CASSPFSVRQETQYF. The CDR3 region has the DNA TGTGCCAGCTCACCTTTTTCAGTCCGACAAGAGACCCAGTACTTC.

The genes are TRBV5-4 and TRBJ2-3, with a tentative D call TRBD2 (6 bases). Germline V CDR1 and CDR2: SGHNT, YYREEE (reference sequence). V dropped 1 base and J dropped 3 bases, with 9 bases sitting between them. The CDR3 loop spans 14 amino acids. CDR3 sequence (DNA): TGTGCCAGCAGCTTGAGCGCGGGGACAGATACGCAGTATTTT. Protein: CASSLSAGTDTQYF.

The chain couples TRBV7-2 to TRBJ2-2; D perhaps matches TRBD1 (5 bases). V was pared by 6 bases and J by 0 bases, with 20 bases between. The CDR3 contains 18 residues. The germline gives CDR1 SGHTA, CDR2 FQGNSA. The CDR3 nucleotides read TGTGCCAGCAGAATCACGACAGCCGTAGAGGCGAACACCGGGGAGCTGTTTTTT. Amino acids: CASRITTAVEANTGELFF.

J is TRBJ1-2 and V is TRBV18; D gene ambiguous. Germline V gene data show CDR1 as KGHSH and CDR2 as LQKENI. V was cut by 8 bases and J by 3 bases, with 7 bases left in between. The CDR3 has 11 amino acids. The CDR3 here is CASRHDYGYTF. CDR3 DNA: TGTGCCAGCCGACATGACTATGGCTACACCTTC.

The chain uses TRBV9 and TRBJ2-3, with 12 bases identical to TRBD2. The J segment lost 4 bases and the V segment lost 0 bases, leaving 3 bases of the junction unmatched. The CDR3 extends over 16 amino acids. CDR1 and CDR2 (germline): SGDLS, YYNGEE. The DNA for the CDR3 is TGTGCCAGCAGCGTAGCTAGCGGGGGGGCCTCAGATACGCAGTATTTT. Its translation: CASSVASGGASDTQYF.

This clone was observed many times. The CDR3, as DNA: TGTGCCAGCTCGGACGCCGGACAGGGGAGGGGTACGCAGTATTTT. It encodes CASSDAGQGRGTQYF. V gene TRBV18 combines with J gene TRBJ2-3; TRBD1 aligns across 9 bases. CDR1 is KGHSH, CDR2 LQKENI, per germline. V shed 6 bases and J 8 bases; nucleotides not matched to a gene: 12. The CDR3 has 15 amino acids.